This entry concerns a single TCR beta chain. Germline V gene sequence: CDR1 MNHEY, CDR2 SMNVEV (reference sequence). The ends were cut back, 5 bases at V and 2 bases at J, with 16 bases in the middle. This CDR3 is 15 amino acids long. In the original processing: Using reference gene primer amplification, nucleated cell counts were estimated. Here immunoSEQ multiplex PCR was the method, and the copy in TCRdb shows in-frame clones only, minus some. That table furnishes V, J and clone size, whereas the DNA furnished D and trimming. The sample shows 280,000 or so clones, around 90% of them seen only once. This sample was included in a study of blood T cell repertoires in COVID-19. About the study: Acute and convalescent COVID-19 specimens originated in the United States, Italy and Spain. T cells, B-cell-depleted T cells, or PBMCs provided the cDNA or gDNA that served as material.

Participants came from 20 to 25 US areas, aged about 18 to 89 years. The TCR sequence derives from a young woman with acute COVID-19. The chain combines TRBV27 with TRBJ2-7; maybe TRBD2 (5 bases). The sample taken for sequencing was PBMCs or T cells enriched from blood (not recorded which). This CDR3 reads CASSLLVGGTYEQYF. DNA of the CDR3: TGTGCCAGCAGTCTACTAGTCGGAGGAACCTACGAGCAGTACTTC.